A single sample gave rise to the 3 T cell receptor beta chains below, sequenced in a study of cytomegalovirus exposure and HLA in healthy donors. The PCR used 60 Vbeta and 13 Jbeta primers. TCRdb keeps only in-frame clones here, not all; method: immunoSEQ multiplex PCR. The table has about 78,000 clones, around 80% seen once. Sample: PBMCs. All receptors come from a woman between 50 and 59 years old in good health and CMV-seropositive.

The gene calls are TRBV5-4 and TRBJ2-7, with a weak D call TRBD2 (5 bases). V was clipped by 1 base and J by 9 bases, with 14 bases between them. CDR3 length: 13 residues. Per the germline V gene, CDR1 is SGHNT and CDR2 is YYREEE (reference sequence). CDR3 nucleotides: TGTGCCAGCAGCTTGCCAAGGAGAAGCGGGCAGTACGTC. Translated: CASSLPRRSGQYV.

The chain combines TRBV25-1 with TRBJ2-1; 11 bases match TRBD1. The CDR3 length is 15 residues. The germline gives CDR1 MGHDK, CDR2 SYGVNS. V dropped 2 bases and J dropped 7; count of bases not matched to a gene: 4. CDR3 DNA: TGTGCCAGCAGTGAAAGAGGACAGGGGGCGAATGAGCAGTTCTTC. It translates to CASSERGQGANEQFF.

The rearrangement joins TRBV7-9 to TRBJ1-2, with D hard to call. The V gene lost 6 bases and the J gene lost 7 bases, with 21 bases spanning the gap. CDR1 is SEHNR, CDR2 FQNEAQ, per germline (reference sequence). The CDR3 totals 15 residues. The CDR3 here is CASRPLTGSGGGYTF. Here the CDR3 DNA reads TGTGCCAGCAGACCCTTGACTGGGTCTGGAGGTGGCTACACCTTC.